This T cell receptor beta chain comes out of a study of CXCR3-negative and CXCR3-positive naive CD8 T cells. General study findings and limits: Diversity proved comparably high across both naive subsets and much lower in memory CD8+ cells.

Libraries were UMI-labeled 5' RACE TRB cDNA. TCRdb reprocessed the 5' RACE reads and reports one entry per CDR3 protein, with no DNA. The sample totals some 50,000 distinct CDR3 sequences; its top ten clones hold roughly 1.6%. With regard to this clonotype: Its target is unknown.

CDR1 is SGHRS and CDR2 is YFSETQ in the germline V gene. The CDR3 contains 15 residues. The sequence came from a human donor in good health. Some clones in this sample may be carry-over from other donors' samples. The V and J genes are TRBV5-1 and TRBJ1-2; TCRdb selects TRBD1, and the lack of DNA leaves this call unchecked. Sequencing was performed on naive CXCR3- CD8+ T cells from blood. As for subset: CD45RO-CCR7+CD27+CD95- naive CD8+ T cells lacking CXCR3 (TNR3-). The CDR3: CASSWGQGANYGYTF. The full variable domain, its missing parts supplied by reference TRBV5-1 and TRBJ1-2, is KAGVTQTPRYLIKTRGQQVTLSCSPISGHRSVSWYQQTPGQGLQFLFEYFSETQRNKGNFPGRFSGRQFSNSRSEMNVSTLELGDSALYLCASSWGQGANYGYTFGSGTRLTVV.